Shown below are 32 T cell receptor beta chains from a single sample sequenced in a study of metastatic and nonmetastatic thyroid tumors. TCRdb re-processed the PCR reads through MiXCR. The table lists tens of thousands of clones, under 25% of them singletons, with more than 14% in the top ten. None of the patients had undergone any treatment ahead of thyroid surgery. Sample: blood. Every receptor here comes from a female donor with papillary thyroid cancer or a benign thyroid nodule (not recorded which). Some clones in this sample may be carry-over from other donors' samples.

A few counts support this clone. Since the CDR3 does not end with the conserved phenylalanine or tryptophan, this likely comes from a read error. The chain carries TRBV27 and TRBJ1-5; no definite D call. The ends were cut back, 1 base at V and 4 bases at J, with 8 bases in the middle. Germline V CDR1 and CDR2: MNHEY, SMNVEV (reference sequence). CDR3 size: 14 residues. Written as DNA, the CDR3 is TGTGCCAGCAGTTTATACCCCCGTAATCAGCCCCAGCATCTT. This sequence encodes CASSLYPRNQPQHL.

J is TRBJ2-2 and V is TRBV20-1; a possible D gene is TRBD1 (6 bases). This CDR3 region has 14 residues. Germline CDR1 reads DFQATT; CDR2 reads SNEGSKA (reference sequence). The V gene lost 3 bases and the J gene lost 9 bases, with 17 bases spanning the gap. The CDR3 here is CSARPGQWTRELFF. The CDR3 nucleotides are TGCAGTGCTAGGCCTGGACAGTGGACCCGGGAGCTGTTTTTT.

This chain uses TRBV28 with TRBJ1-2; D not certain. Trimming took 2 bases from V and 8 from J, leaving 9 bases between them. The CDR3 is made up of 12 amino acids. Germline values: CDR1 MDHEN, CDR2 SYDVKM. The chain's CDR3 is CASSLPGLGYTF. The CDR3, as DNA: TGTGCCAGCAGTTTACCCGGCCTGGGCTACACCTTC.

Ten or more counts support this clone. The chain is built from TRBV7-9 and TRBJ2-3; the D gene is possibly TRBD1 (6 bases). The CDR3 extends over 13 amino acids. Trimming cost V 5 bases and J 6 bases, with 12 bases left between them. Germline V CDR1 and CDR2: SEHNR, FQNEAQ (reference sequence). DNA of the CDR3: TGTGCCAGCAGCATTCGGACAGACGATACGCAGTATTTT. This translates into CASSIRTDDTQYF.

This chain uses TRBV6-2 or TRBV6-3 with TRBJ2-3; 13 bases fit TRBD2. V was pared by 5 bases and J by 1 base, with 3 bases of the junction left unmatched. CDR1 is MNHEY, CDR2 SVGEGT, per germline. This CDR3 is 16 amino acids long. The CDR3 DNA is TGTGCCAGCAGTACCGGACTAGCGGGGGGCACAGATACGCAGTATTTT. Its translation: CASSTGLAGGTDTQYF.

This chain joins TRBV2 and TRBJ2-7; D may match TRBD1 or TRBD2 (5 bases each). Germline V gene lookup returns CDR1 SNHLY and CDR2 FYNNEI. CDR3 length: 14 residues. V lost 7 bases, J lost 0 bases, and 13 bases lay in between. The CDR3 bases are TGTGCCAGCATGGACGGGGCGAGCTCCTACGAGCAGTACTTC. Its translation is CASMDGASSYEQYF.

On this clone itself: An end of the junction does not agree with germline; a read error may underlie this. The chain combines TRBV6-1 with TRBJ2-3, with unresolved D. The germline CDR1 and CDR2 sequences are MNHNS and SASEGT. The CDR3 loop spans 12 amino acids. This CDR3 is CASIELTDTHYF. The CDR3 DNA is TGTGCCAGCATTGAACTTACAGATACGCATTATTTT.

This clone was counted at least ten times. The chain links TRBV5-1 to TRBJ2-1; possibly TRBD2 for D (6 bases). V lost 0 bases, J lost 4 bases, and 17 bases lay in between. Germline V gene lookup returns CDR1 SGHRS and CDR2 YFSETQ. CDR3 size: 17 residues. The DNA of the CDR3 is TGCGCCAGCAGCTTGGATAGCGGTTGGGATACATACAATGAGCAGTTCTTC. It is translated as CASSLDSGWDTYNEQFF.

The CDR3 coding sequence is TGCGCCAGCAGCCCGGGCGGACAGGACTACGAGCAGTACTTC. This encodes CASSPGGQDYEQYF. The J gene is TRBJ2-7, the V gene TRBV4-1; 7 nucleotides match TRBD1. J lost 3 bases, V lost 4 bases, and 6 bases had no gene match. The germline gives CDR1 MGHRA, CDR2 YSYEKL. The CDR3 consists of 14 residues.

V usage is TRBV7-8 and J usage is TRBJ2-1, with 7 bases aligning to TRBD2. J lost 6 bases, V lost 7 bases, and 12 bases had no gene match. Germline CDR1 is SGHVS and CDR2 is FQNEAQ. The CDR3 consists of 15 residues. DNA of the CDR3: TGTGCCAGCACCCAAGACGGAGCGGGGTCCAATGAGCAGTTCTTC. Its translation: CASTQDGAGSNEQFF.

The V and J genes are TRBV30 and TRBJ2-3, with 8 bases fitting TRBD2. Germline CDR1 GTSNPN, CDR2 SVGIG (reference sequence). The CDR3 spans 13 residues. The trim removed 0 bases at V and 5 bases at J, leaving 1 base unmatched. The CDR3: CAWSVAGGDTQYF. The CDR3 region has the DNA TGTGCCTGGAGTGTTGCGGGAGGAGATACGCAGTATTTT. The variable domain in full, completed from reference TRBV30 and TRBJ2-3, reads SQTIHQWPATLVQPVGSPLSLECTVEGTSNPNLYWYRQAAGRGLQLLFYSVGIGQISSEVPQNLSASRPQDRQFILSSKKLLLSDSGFYLCAWSVAGGDTQYFGPGTRLTVL.

This chain uses TRBV6-2 or TRBV6-3 with TRBJ1-5, with D unresolved. CDR1 MNHEY and CDR2 SVGEGT come from the germline V gene. V was trimmed by 0 bases and J by 3 bases, leaving 3 bases between them. CDR3 length equals 13 residues. This CDR3 is CASSYSDNQPQHF. Written as DNA, the CDR3 is TGTGCCAGCAGTTACTCGGACAATCAGCCCCAGCATTTT.

This clone was counted many times. The chain employs TRBV3-1 and TRBJ2-6; no definite D call. The germline V gene encodes CDR1 LGHDT and CDR2 YNNKEL (reference sequence). The CDR3 sequence is 14 residues long. V was clipped by 2 bases and J by 2 bases, with 4 bases between them. This chain's CDR3 is CASSQQTGANVLTF. The CDR3, as DNA: TGTGCCAGCAGCCAACAAACTGGGGCCAACGTCCTGACTTTC.

This clone has ten or more counts. CDR3 sequence reads: CASSTGTSAEQYF. The CDR3 region has the DNA TGTGCCAGCAGTACCGGGACCTCGGCCGAGCAGTACTTC. The rearrangement links TRBV6-2 or TRBV6-3 to TRBJ2-7; D possibly uses TRBD1 or TRBD2 (5 bases each). V lost 5 bases and J 6 bases, leaving 14 bases between the germline ends. The CDR3 contains 13 residues. Germline V gene data show CDR1 as MNHEY and CDR2 as SVGEGT.

The V gene is TRBV11-2, the J gene TRBJ2-1, with 8 bases fitting TRBD2. The CDR3 has 16 residues. CDR1 and CDR2 from the germline V gene are SGHAT and FQNNGV. V shed 7 bases and J 6 bases; nucleotides not matched to a gene: 14. The chain's CDR3 is CASTITGTRTTNEQFF. The CDR3 DNA reads as TGTGCCAGCACAATCACAGGGACTAGGACTACCAATGAGCAGTTCTTC.

This rearrangement joins TRBV27 to TRBJ2-1, with 11 bases aligning to TRBD1. Unmatched junction bases numbered 6, after V lost 5 bases and J lost 9 bases. Germline CDR1 MNHEY, CDR2 SMNVEV (reference sequence). The CDR3 sequence is 14 residues long. CDR3 region: CASSPDRGHPEQFF. CDR3 sequence (DNA): TGTGCCAGCAGTCCGGACAGGGGGCACCCTGAGCAGTTCTTC.

At least ten counts were recorded for this clone. The chain has TRBV5-4 and TRBJ2-1; 7 bases fit TRBD2. CDR1 SGHNT and CDR2 YYREEE come from the germline V gene (reference sequence). V gave up 2 bases and J gave up 0 bases; unmatched junction bases: 5. The CDR3 runs 16 residues. CDR3: CASSFGGSNSYNEQFF. The CDR3 DNA reads TGTGCCAGCAGCTTTGGCGGGAGCAACTCCTACAATGAGCAGTTCTTC.

This clone was picked up many times. The chain carries TRBV30 and TRBJ2-1; the D call may be TRBD1 or TRBD2 (5 bases each). Trimming took 2 bases from V and 3 from J, leaving 11 bases between them. The CDR3 covers 14 residues. Per the germline V gene, CDR1 is GTSNPN and CDR2 is SVGIG (reference sequence). The DNA for the CDR3 is TGTGCCTGGAGTCCGGGACGGGACTACAATGAGCAGTTCTTC. Protein: CAWSPGRDYNEQFF.

Ten or more counts support this clone. V and J are TRBV29-1 and TRBJ2-7, with D hard to call. Germline CDR1 reads SQVTM; CDR2 reads ANQGSEA. Trimming shortened V by 6 bases and J by 5 bases, and 23 bases separated the two germline ends. The CDR3 length is 15 residues. The CDR3 region is CSVIYPGPRSDEQYF. As DNA, the CDR3 is TGCAGCGTGATTTACCCCGGGCCCCGTTCGGACGAGCAGTACTTC.

At least ten counts were recorded for this clone. This chain uses TRBV10-3 with TRBJ1-2; D is possibly TRBD1 (5 bases). Trimming cost V 8 bases and J 6 bases, with 16 bases left between them. The germline V gene encodes CDR1 ENHRY and CDR2 SYGVKD. The CDR3 contains 13 residues. The chain's CDR3 is CAIFGGSVDGYTF. Written as DNA, the CDR3 is TGTGCCATCTTTGGGGGTTCGGTCGATGGCTACACCTTC.

A few counts support this clone. This rearrangement joins TRBV6-1 to TRBJ2-7; a possible D gene is TRBD1 (5 bases). V lost 3 bases and J 3 bases, leaving 12 bases between the germline ends. Germline CDR1 is MNHNS and CDR2 is SASEGT. The length of the CDR3 is 14 residues. The CDR3 bases are TGTGCCAGCAGTGACAGGGCTTGGATCTACGAGCAGTACTTC. This codes for CASSDRAWIYEQYF.

The rearrangement joins TRBV6-1 to TRBJ2-7; the match to TRBD1 covers 11 bases. The CDR3 totals 16 residues. With V trimmed by 2 bases and J by 5 bases, 8 bases remained unmatched. Germline CDR1 reads MNHNS; CDR2 reads SASEGT. The CDR3 is CASSEREGTGGDEQYF. The CDR3 DNA follows: TGTGCCAGCAGTGAAAGAGAGGGGACAGGGGGGGACGAGCAGTACTTC.

The count of this clone is one. The rearrangement links TRBV9 to TRBJ2-2, with TRBD2 identical over 10 bases. CDR1 and CDR2 from the germline V gene are SGDLS and YYNGEE. This CDR3 has 15 residues. V shed 4 bases and J 7 bases; nucleotides not matched to a gene: 7. The CDR3 region is CASSLTSGNGGELFF. Here the CDR3 DNA reads TGTGCCAGCAGCTTAACTAGCGGGAATGGCGGGGAGCTGTTTTTT.

This clone was counted between two and nine times. The chain couples TRBV7-2 to TRBJ1-2, with 8 bases matching TRBD1. The length of the CDR3 is 15 residues. Germline CDR1 and CDR2: SGHTA and FQGNSA. The V and J ends lost 9 bases and 5 bases, in that order; junction bases with no gene match: 14. CDR3 sequence (DNA): TGTGCCAGTATCTTAGCGGGGGGACAGGTATATGGCTACACCTTC. The encoded protein is CASILAGGQVYGYTF. Complete variable domain (other parts from reference TRBV7-2 and TRBJ1-2): GAGVSQSPSNKVTEKGKDVELRCDPISGHTALYWYRQSLGQGLEFLIYFQGNSAPDKSGLPSDRFSAERTGGSVSTLTIQRTQQEDSAVYLCASILAGGQVYGYTFGSGTRLTVV.

This chain connects TRBV30 to TRBJ2-1; TRBD2 is a possible D gene (6 bases). V was trimmed by 2 bases and J by 5 bases, leaving 16 bases between them. This CDR3 region has 15 residues. Germline assignment: CDR1 GTSNPN and CDR2 SVGIG (reference sequence). CDR3 residues: CAWSPLGRGDNEQFF. CDR3 sequence (DNA): TGTGCCTGGAGTCCACTGGGGCGGGGAGACAATGAGCAGTTCTTC.

This clone occurred many times. The chain joins TRBV15 to TRBJ2-5; D might be TRBD2 (5 bases). Germline loops: CDR1 LNHNV, CDR2 YYDKDF (reference sequence). The CDR3 totals 14 residues. Between the trimmed V and J ends, which lost 1 base and 5 bases, there was a span of 11 bases. The CDR3 loop is CATSRASGIETQYF. The CDR3 coding sequence is TGTGCCACCAGCAGAGCAAGCGGAATCGAGACCCAGTACTTC. Supplemented by reference TRBV15 and TRBJ2-5, the full variable domain reads DAMVIQNPRYQVTQFGKPVTLSCSQTLNHNVMYWYQQKSSQAPKLLFHYYDKDFNNEADTPDNFQSRRPNTSFCFLDIRSPGLGDTAMYLCATSRASGIETQYFGPGTRLLVL.

On this clone itself: Sequence at one end of the junction differs from germline and may be a read error. The rearrangement joins TRBV11-2 to TRBJ2-3, with 11 nucleotides matching TRBD2. The CDR3 totals 16 residues. Looked up from germline, CDR1 is SGHAT and CDR2 is FQNNGV. The CDR3 bases are TGTGCCAGTAGCTTCGGAATAGCGGGAGGGGCAGATACGCAGTATTTT. Amino acids: CASSFGIAGGADTQYF.

A few counts support this clone. The J gene is TRBJ2-1, the V gene TRBV6-4; TRBD2 agrees at 11 bases. Germline V CDR1 and CDR2: MRHNA, SNTAGT. Losses at the gene ends were 4 bases for V and 1 base for J; bases not matched to a gene: 0. CDR3 length: 15 residues. CDR3 amino acids: CASSASGGSYNEQFF. DNA of the CDR3: TGTGCCAGCAGTGCTAGCGGGGGGTCCTACAATGAGCAGTTCTTC.

The chain has TRBV27 and TRBJ2-7; D gene unclear. CDR3 length: 13 amino acids. The germline V gene has CDR1 MNHEY and CDR2 SMNVEV (reference sequence). The germline V and J ends were trimmed by 7 bases and 4 bases, with 14 bases remaining between them. CDR3 nucleotides: TGTGCCAGCAACTCCTCAGCATTATACGAGCAGTACGTC. This gives the protein CASNSSALYEQYV.

This clone was seen ten or more times. The V gene is TRBV20-1, the J gene TRBJ2-7; D may correspond to TRBD1 or TRBD2 (5 bases each). The ends were cut back, 0 bases at V and 1 base at J, with 16 bases in the middle. Germline loops: CDR1 DFQATT, CDR2 SNEGSKA (reference sequence). The CDR3 runs to 16 residues. The DNA for the CDR3 is TGCAGTGCTAGAGATCTCCAGGGAGTCCCGTCCTACGAGCAGTACTTC. Translated: CSARDLQGVPSYEQYF.

This clone was observed a few times. The CDR3 carries no conserved terminal phenylalanine or tryptophan, so it likely arises from a read error. The chain couples TRBV28 to TRBJ1-2, with a tentative D call TRBD1 (5 bases). From germline, CDR1 is MDHEN and CDR2 SYDVKM. The CDR3 sequence is 13 residues long. V was shortened by 7 bases and J by 8 bases, with 17 bases between the two germline ends. CDR3 DNA: TGTGCCAGCATCCAACAGGTGGCGACGGGCTACACCTCC. Its protein product is CASIQQVATGYTS.

By share of the sample, this clone is medium-sized. V and J are TRBV6-1 and TRBJ2-7; the match to TRBD2 covers 11 bases. Trimming took 6 bases from V and 1 from J; bases not matched to a gene: 5. This CDR3 has 15 amino acids. Per germline, CDR1 MNHNS and CDR2 SASEGT. In DNA form, the CDR3 reads TGTGCCAGCAGCTACGGGACTAGCGGTTCCTACGAGCAGTACTTC. Protein product: CASSYGTSGSYEQYF.